This entry features one T cell receptor beta chain sequence. The antigen is unknown. This CDR3 spans 12 amino acids. Germline CDR1 and CDR2: SGHVS and FQNEAQ. V lost 5 bases to trimming and J lost 8 bases; unmatched junction nucleotides: 2. TCRdb redid the calling of the RT-PCR reads with MiXCR, one entry per CDR3 protein. The sample includes about 310,000 distinct CDR3 sequences, around a fifth of them seen just once. These data originate in a study of response to subunit inactivated influenza vaccine. The study, taken as a whole, reports: Authors suggested that a seasonal influenza vaccination recruits few new T cells each time.

The chain employs TRBV7-8 and TRBJ2-1, with 8 bases that match TRBD2. The sample was PBMCs from blood, taken less than 22 months after vaccination. This TCR derives from a man aged 50-75 years who received an inactivated influenza vaccine. CDR3 loop: CASSETSDEQFF. The CDR3 DNA is TGTGCCAGCAGCGAGACTAGCGATGAGCAGTTCTTC. Together with reference TRBV7-8 and TRBJ2-1, the CDR3 gives the full variable domain: GAGVSQSPRYKVAKRGQDVALRCDPISGHVSLFWYQQALGQGPEFLTYFQNEAQLDKSGLPSDRFFAERPEGSVSTLKIQRTQQEDSAVYLCASSETSDEQFFGPGTRLTVL.